This TCR beta chain is from a study of control samples from healthy donors and cancer patients. Clones were sequenced by immunoSEQ multiplex PCR, and TCRdb holds only the in-frame ones, with some missing. The sample lists 25,000 to 35,000 clones, approximately 87% seen once, with about 1.6% in the top ten. V was trimmed by 0 bases and J by 2 bases, leaving 17 bases between them. CDR1 SGHRS and CDR2 YFSETQ come from the germline V gene. The CDR3 contains 17 residues. V is TRBV5-1 and J is TRBJ2-5; D perhaps matches TRBD2 (6 bases). Material: PBMCs. This receptor was obtained from a woman in her thirties or forties with lung cancer. Here the CDR3 reads CASSLDTSPIGQETQYF. In DNA form, the CDR3 reads TGCGCCAGCAGCTTGGATACTAGCCCAATTGGGCAAGAGACCCAGTACTTC.